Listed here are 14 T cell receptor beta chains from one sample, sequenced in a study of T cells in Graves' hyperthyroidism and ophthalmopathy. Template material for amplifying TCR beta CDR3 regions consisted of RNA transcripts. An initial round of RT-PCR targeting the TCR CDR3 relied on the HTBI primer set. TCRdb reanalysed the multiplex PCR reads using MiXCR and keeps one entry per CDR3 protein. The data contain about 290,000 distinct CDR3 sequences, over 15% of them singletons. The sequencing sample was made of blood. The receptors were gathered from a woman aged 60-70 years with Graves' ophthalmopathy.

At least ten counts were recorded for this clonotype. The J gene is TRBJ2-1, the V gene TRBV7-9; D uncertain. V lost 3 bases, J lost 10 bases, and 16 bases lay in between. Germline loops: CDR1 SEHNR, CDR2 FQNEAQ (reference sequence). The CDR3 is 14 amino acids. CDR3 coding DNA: TGTGCCAGCAGCTTTGAAGGCGAGCGTATCGAGCAGTTCTTC. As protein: CASSFEGERIEQFF. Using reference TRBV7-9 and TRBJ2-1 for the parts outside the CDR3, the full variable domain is DTGVSQNPRHKITKRGQNVTFRCDPISEHNRLYWYRQTLGQGPEFLTYFQNEAQLEKSRLLSDRFSAERPKGSFSTLEIQRTEQGDSAMYLCASSFEGERIEQFFGPGTRLTVL.

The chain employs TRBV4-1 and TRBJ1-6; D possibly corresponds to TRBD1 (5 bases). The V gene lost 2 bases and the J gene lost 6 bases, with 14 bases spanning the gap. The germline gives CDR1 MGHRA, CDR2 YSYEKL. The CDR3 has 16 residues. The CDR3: CASSQIPRGINSPLHF. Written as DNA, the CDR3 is TGCGCCAGCAGCCAAATACCCCGGGGGATTAATTCACCCCTCCACTTT.

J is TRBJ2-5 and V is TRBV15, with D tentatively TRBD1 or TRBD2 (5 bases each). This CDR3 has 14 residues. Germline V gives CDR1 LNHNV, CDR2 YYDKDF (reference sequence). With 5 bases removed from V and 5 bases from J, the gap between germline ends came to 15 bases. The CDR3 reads CATSGASRAETQYF. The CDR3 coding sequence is TGTGCCACCAGCGGCGCTAGCAGGGCGGAGACCCAGTACTTC.

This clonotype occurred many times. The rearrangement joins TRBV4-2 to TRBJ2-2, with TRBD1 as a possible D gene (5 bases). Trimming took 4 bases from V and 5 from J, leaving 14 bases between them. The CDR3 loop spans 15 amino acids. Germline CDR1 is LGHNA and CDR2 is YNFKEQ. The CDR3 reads CASSPRAQGTGELFF. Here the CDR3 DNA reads TGTGCCAGCAGCCCCAGGGCCCAAGGGACCGGGGAGCTGTTTTTT.

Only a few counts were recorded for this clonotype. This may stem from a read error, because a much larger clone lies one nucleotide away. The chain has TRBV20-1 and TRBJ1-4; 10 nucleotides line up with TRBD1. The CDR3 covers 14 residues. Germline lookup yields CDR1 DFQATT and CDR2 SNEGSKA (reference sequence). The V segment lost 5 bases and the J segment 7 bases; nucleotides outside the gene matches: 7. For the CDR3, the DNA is TGCAGTGCTGGAAGGACAGGGGGAAGTGAAAAACTGTTTTTT. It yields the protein CSAGRTGGSEKLFF.

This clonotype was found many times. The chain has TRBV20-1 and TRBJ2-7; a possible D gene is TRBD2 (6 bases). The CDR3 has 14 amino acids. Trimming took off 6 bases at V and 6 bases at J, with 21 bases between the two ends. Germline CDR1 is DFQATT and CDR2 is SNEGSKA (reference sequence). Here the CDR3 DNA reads TGCAGTGCAACATCCGGGGGTAGTTTCGGCGAGCAGTACTTC. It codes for CSATSGGSFGEQYF.

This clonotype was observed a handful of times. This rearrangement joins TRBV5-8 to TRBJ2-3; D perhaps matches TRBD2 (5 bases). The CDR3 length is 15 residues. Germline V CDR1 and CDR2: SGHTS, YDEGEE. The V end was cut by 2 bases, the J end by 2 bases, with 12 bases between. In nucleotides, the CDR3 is TGTGCCAGCAGCTTAACGGGGTTTGACACAGATACGCAGTATTTT. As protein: CASSLTGFDTDTQYF.

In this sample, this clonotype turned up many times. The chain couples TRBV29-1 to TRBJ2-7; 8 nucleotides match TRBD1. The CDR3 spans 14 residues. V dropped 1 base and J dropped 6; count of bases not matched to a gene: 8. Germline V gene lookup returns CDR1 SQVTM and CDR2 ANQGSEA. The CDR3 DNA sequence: TGCAGCGTTGAAGCCGGACAGGGAGACTTCGAGCAGTACTTC. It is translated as CSVEAGQGDFEQYF.

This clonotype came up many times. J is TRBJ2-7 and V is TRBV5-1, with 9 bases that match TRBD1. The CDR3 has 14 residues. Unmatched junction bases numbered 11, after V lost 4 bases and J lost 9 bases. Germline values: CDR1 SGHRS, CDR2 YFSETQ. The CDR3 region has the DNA TGCGCCAGCAGCGGTGGGGACAGGGATGTAGTGCAGTACTTC. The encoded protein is CASSGGDRDVVQYF.

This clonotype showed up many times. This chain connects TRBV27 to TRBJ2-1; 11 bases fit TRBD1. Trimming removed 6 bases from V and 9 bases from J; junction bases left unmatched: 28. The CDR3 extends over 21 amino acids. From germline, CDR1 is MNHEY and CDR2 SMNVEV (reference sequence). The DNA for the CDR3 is TGTGCCAGCAGCCCTAATGGGATAAAAGGACAGGGGGCCTCCCGGGGAAGTGAGCAGTTCTTC. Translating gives CASSPNGIKGQGASRGSEQFF.

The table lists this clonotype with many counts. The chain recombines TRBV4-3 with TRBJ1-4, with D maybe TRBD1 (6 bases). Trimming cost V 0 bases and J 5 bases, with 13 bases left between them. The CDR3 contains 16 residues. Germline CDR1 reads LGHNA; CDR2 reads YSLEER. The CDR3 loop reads CASSQEGHRVNEKLFF. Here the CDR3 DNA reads TGCGCCAGCAGCCAAGAGGGGCACAGGGTAAATGAAAAACTGTTTTTT.

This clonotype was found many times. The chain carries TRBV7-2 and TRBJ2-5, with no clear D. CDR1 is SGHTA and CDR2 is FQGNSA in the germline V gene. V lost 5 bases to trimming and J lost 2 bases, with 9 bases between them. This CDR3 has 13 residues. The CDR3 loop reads CASSLETQETQYF. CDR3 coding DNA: TGTGCCAGCAGCCTGGAGACGCAAGAGACCCAGTACTTC.

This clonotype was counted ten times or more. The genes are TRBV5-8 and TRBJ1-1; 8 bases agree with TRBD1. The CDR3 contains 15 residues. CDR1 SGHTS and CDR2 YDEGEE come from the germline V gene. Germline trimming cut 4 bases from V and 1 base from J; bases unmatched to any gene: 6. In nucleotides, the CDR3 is TGTGCCAGCAGCATGGGAACAGGGGGGAACACTGAAGCTTTCTTT. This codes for CASSMGTGGNTEAFF.

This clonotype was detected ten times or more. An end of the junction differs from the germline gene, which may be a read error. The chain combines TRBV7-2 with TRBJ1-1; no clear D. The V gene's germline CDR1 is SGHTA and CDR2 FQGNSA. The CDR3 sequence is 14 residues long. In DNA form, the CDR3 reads TGTGCCAGCACCTTATGGAGTCCGAACACTGAAGCTTTCTTT. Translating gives CASTLWSPNTEAFF. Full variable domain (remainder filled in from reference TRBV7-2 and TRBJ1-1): GAGVSQSPSNKVTEKGKDVELRCDPISGHTALYWYRQSLGQGLEFLIYFQGNSAPDKSGLPSDRFSAERTGGSVSTLTIQRTQQEDSAVYLCASTLWSPNTEAFFGQGTRLTVV.